The 7 T cell receptor beta chains reported below all come from one sample, sequenced in a study of T-cell memory formation after mild COVID-19. TCRdb reprocessed the 5' RACE reads with MiXCR, giving one entry per CDR3 protein. The sample lists 470,000 or so distinct CDR3 sequences, 25% seen once, with approximately 13% in the top ten. Sequencing input: PBMCs or a T cell subset sorted from them (not recorded which). Receptors originate from an adult woman who had mild COVID-19 (a few samples of this study predate the infection). Cell type and time point are not known.

This clonotype was counted at least ten times. The V gene is TRBV20-1, the J gene TRBJ2-4; D is perhaps TRBD1 or TRBD2 (5 bases each). Between the trimmed V and J ends, which lost 3 bases and 4 bases, there was a span of 19 bases. CDR1 DFQATT and CDR2 SNEGSKA come from the germline V gene (reference sequence). The CDR3 consists of 16 residues. CDR3 coding DNA: TGCAGTGCTAGTTTCCGGGACGGAGCTCCGAAAAACATTCAGTACTTC. It encodes CSASFRDGAPKNIQYF.

This clonotype was detected only a few times. V is TRBV5-4 and J is TRBJ1-2; TRBD1 matches 8 bases. Germline CDR1 SGHNT, CDR2 YYREEE (reference sequence). Trimming removed 2 bases from V and 4 bases from J; junction bases left unmatched: 7. The CDR3 covers 15 residues. The CDR3 is CASSFRQGIFYGYTF. The CDR3 nucleotides are TGTGCCAGCAGCTTTCGACAGGGGATTTTCTATGGCTACACCTTC.

The chain uses TRBV20-1 and TRBJ2-7, with D hard to call. CDR1 is DFQATT and CDR2 is SNEGSKA in the germline V gene (reference sequence). This CDR3 is 10 amino acids long. Trimming shortened V by 3 bases and J by 5 bases, and 5 bases separated the two germline ends. CDR3 in DNA: TGCAGTGCTAGTGAGGACGAGCAGTACTTC. Translating gives CSASEDEQYF.

This clonotype was counted only a few times. The CDR3 is CASSRRDTLQPQHF. DNA for the CDR3: TGTGCCAGCTCCCGCCGGGACACGCTCCAGCCCCAGCATTTT. This chain links TRBV18 with TRBJ1-5; weak D call: TRBD1 (6 bases). Germline loops: CDR1 KGHSH, CDR2 LQKENI. The ends were cut back, 6 bases at V and 7 bases at J, with 16 bases in the middle. The CDR3 has 14 amino acids.

Only a few counts were recorded for this clonotype. The chain employs TRBV6-4 and TRBJ2-3, with 12 bases lining up with TRBD2. CDR3 length equals 15 residues. After removal of 4 bases from V and 4 bases from J, the junction contained 3 bases not matched to a gene. Per germline, CDR1 MRHNA and CDR2 SNTAGT. The CDR3 sequence is CASSATSGGADTQYF. CDR3 DNA sequence: TGTGCCAGCAGTGCGACTAGCGGGGGAGCAGATACGCAGTATTTT.

V and J are TRBV27 and TRBJ1-6; no clear D gene. The germline V gene encodes CDR1 MNHEY and CDR2 SMNVEV (reference sequence). The V end was cut by 3 bases, the J end by 8 bases, with 20 bases between. The CDR3 has 17 residues. CDR3 protein: CASSFVLAAIGHSPLHF. The CDR3 nucleotides read TGTGCCAGCAGTTTTGTTCTTGCGGCAATCGGACATTCACCCCTCCACTTT.

The chain combines TRBV18 with TRBJ1-2, with D perhaps matching TRBD1 (5 bases). V lost 5 bases and J 4 bases, leaving 14 bases between the germline ends. The germline gives CDR1 KGHSH, CDR2 LQKENI. The CDR3 extends over 14 amino acids. DNA for the CDR3: TGTGCCAGCTCATCCCCGGGACTGAGCTATGGCTACACCTTC. Translated, it gives CASSSPGLSYGYTF.